The TCR beta chain under discussion was sequenced for a study of blood T cell repertoires in COVID-19 (TCRdb year 2020). Describing the broader study: Collaborator samples came from the United States, Italy and Spain and covered acute and convalescent phases of COVID-19. Where available, HLA class I and class II types were obtained from metadata supplied by the sample provider rather than from assay-based typing. The material from the prospective study consisted of cDNA or gDNA derived from T cells, B-cell-depleted T cells, or PBMCs. The samples were drawn from two sources: the first 160 participants of the ongoing ImmuneRACE study, and fewer than 1,500 subjects contributed by 6 global collaborators. Deeply sampled blood TCRbeta repertoires from subjects exposed to, actively infected with, or recovered from COVID-19 were included in the dataset. A de-identified subject ID, COVID-19 status, age in years and sex were almost always included in the sample metadata. The repertoires were released in a freely available public database meant as a resource for research on the immune response to SARS-CoV-2. On the study overall, not on this receptor specifically: How much clinical and demographic metadata was included differed by source and by participant, and the metadata was provided uncurated.

The immunoSEQ Assay, a bias-controlled multiplex PCR, was used to amplify TCRbeta CDR3 regions from genomic DNA. In the original analysis: Nucleated cell counts per sample were estimated from amplification of reference gene primers within the assay. Sequence reads were collapsed and filtered to measure the absolute abundance of every unique TCRbeta CDR3 rearrangement. For each sample, productive Simpson clonality was calculated by taking the square root of Simpson's diversity index across productive rearrangements. TCRdb limited this immuneACCESS table to in-frame rearrangements with V and J called. A share of clones is missing; checked studies link under half to unresolved V genes, and the rest is unexplained. V and J calls and clone size are as listed in that table; D and trimming were resolved from the DNA. The sample table contains a few hundred thousand clones; only one count was recorded for 86% of them. Of the sample, about 4.1% is held by the ten largest clones.

Participants in the prospective study were aged about 18 to 89 years, lived in 20 to 30 United States geographic areas, and enrolled through a virtual design. Cohort assignment in the prospective study relied on participant-reported clinical history from a screening survey and a study questionnaire. Recovered participants in ImmuneRACE Cohort 3 were defined as having two consecutive negative NP/OP PCR tests, clearance from a healthcare professional, or resolution of symptoms. Mobile phlebotomists in the prospective study collected whole blood, serum and a nasopharyngeal or oropharyngeal swab from every participant. Participants in the prospective study had the option to provide additional blood draws and questionnaires over a 2-month period. Before DNA extraction, blood samples from the prospective study were shipped at room temperature or frozen. Comments on this clone: The antigen it recognizes is unknown. No clone much larger than this one lies a single base away; base qualities are absent.

CDR1 SGHVS and CDR2 FQNEAQ were looked up in the germline V gene. The CDR3 starts with the cysteine, ends with the phenylalanine, and has 16 residues. Left in the record is the CDR3 DNA by itself, 48 bases read in frame from the first base. V has 3 bases trimmed and J has 5 bases trimmed; junction bases matching no gene number 10. The sequence is built from TRBV7-8 and TRBJ2-5; 9 central bases correspond to TRBD2. The clonotype comes from a man aged 25 to 45 who had recovered from COVID-19. The sequenced sample consisted of PBMCs or T cells enriched from blood (not recorded which). Read as DNA, the sequence is TGTGCCAGCAGCTTGCGTAGCGGGAGATCTGGGGAGACCCAGTACTTC. It translates as CASSLRSGRSGETQYF.